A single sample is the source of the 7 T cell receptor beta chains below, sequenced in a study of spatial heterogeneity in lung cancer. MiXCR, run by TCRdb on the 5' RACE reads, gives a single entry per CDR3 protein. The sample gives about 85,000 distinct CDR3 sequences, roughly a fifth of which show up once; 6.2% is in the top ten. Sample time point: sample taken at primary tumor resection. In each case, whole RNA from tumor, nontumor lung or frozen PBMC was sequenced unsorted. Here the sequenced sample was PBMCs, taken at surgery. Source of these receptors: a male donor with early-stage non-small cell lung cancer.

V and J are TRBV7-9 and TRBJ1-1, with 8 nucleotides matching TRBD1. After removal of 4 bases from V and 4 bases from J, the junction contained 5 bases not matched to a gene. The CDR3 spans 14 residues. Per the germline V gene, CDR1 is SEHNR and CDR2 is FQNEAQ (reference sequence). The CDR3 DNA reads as TGTGCCAGCAGCTATACAGGGGGTGGCACTGAAGCTTTCTTT. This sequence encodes CASSYTGGGTEAFF. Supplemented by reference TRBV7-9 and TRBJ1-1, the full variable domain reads DTGVSQNPRHKITKRGQNVTFRCDPISEHNRLYWYRQTLGQGPEFLTYFQNEAQLEKSRLLSDRFSAERPKGSFSTLEIQRTEQGDSAMYLCASSYTGGGTEAFFGQGTRLTVV.

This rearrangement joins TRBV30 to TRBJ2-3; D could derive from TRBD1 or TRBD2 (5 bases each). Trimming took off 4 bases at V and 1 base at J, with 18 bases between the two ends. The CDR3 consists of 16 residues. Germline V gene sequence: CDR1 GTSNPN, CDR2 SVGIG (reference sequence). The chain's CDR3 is CAWNAAGGAGTDTQYF. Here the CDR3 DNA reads TGTGCCTGGAATGCCGCGGGTGGGGCTGGCACAGATACGCAGTATTTT.

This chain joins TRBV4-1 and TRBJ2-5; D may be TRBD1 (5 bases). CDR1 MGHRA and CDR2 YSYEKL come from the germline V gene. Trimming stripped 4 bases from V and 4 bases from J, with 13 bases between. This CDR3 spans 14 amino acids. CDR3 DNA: TGCGCCAGCAGCCGGGAAGGGGTACTAGAGACCCAGTACTTC. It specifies CASSREGVLETQYF.

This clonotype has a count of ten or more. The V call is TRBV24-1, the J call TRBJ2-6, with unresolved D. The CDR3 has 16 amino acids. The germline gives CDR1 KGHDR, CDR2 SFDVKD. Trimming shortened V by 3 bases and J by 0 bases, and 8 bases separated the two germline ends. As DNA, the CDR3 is TGTGCCACCAGTGATCCTACAAGCTCTGGGGCCAACGTCCTGACTTTC. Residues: CATSDPTSSGANVLTF.

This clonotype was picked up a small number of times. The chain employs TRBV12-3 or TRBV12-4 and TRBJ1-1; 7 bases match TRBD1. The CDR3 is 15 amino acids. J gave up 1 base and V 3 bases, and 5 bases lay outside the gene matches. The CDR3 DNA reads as TGTGCCAGCAGTTTTTGGGGACAGCCGAACACTGAAGCTTTCTTT. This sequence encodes CASSFWGQPNTEAFF.

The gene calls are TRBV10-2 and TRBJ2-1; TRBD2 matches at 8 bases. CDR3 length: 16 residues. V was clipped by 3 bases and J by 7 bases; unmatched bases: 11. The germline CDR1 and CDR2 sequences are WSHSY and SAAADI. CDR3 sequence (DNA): TGCGCCAGCAGTGATTTTAGGAGCGGGAGTACGAATGAGCAGTTCTTC. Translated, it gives CASSDFRSGSTNEQFF.

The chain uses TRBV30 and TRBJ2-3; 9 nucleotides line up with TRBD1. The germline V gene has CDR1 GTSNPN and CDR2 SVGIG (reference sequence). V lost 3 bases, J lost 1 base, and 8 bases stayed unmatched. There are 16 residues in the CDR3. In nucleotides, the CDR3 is TGTGCCTGGAGCCCCGGACAGGGGAAGGGCACAGATACGCAGTATTTT. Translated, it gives CAWSPGQGKGTDTQYF.